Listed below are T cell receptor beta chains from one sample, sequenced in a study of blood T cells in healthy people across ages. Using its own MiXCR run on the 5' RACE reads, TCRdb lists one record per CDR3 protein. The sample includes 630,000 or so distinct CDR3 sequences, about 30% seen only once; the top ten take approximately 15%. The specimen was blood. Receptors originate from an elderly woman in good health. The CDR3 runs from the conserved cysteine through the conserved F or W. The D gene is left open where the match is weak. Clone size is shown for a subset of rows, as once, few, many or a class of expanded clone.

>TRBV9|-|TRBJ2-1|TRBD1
CASSLQGALEQFF
TGTGCCAGCAGCTTACAGGGGGCGCTTGAGCAGTTCTTC
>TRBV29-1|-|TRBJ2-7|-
CSVVRGSTEQYF
TGCAGCGTTGTTCGGGGCAGCACCGAGCAGTACTTC
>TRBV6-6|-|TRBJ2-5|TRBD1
CASSPGQGMGKTQYF
TGTGCCAGCAGTCCCGGACAGGGGATGGGAAAGACCCAGTACTTC
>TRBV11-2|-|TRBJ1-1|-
CASSLSSPANTEAFF
TGTGCCAGCAGCTTAAGCTCTCCAGCGAACACTGAAGCTTTCTTT
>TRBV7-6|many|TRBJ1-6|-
CASSLFGGGDSPLHF
TGTGCCAGCAGCTTGTTCGGGGGCGGGGATTCACCCCTCCACTTT
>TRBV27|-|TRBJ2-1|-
CASSLYSDSPTYNEQFF
TGTGCCAGCAGTTTATATTCGGACAGTCCGACCTACAATGAGCAGTTCTTC
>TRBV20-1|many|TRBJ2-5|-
CTSGGDKETQYF
TGCACCTCAGGGGGGGATAAAGAGACCCAGTACTTC
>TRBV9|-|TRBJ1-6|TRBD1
CASSVEQGSSPLHF
TGTGCCAGCAGCGTAGAACAGGGGAGTTCACCCCTCCACTTT
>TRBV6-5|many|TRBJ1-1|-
CASSYSARVEAFF
TGTGCCAGCAGTTACTCAGCCAGGGTAGAAGCTTTCTTT
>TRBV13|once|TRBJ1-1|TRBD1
CASSYNTRDREAFF
TGTGCCAGCAGCTACAACACCCGGGACAGGGAAGCTTTCTTT
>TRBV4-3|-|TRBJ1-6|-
CASSQAGTPGLHF
TGCGCCAGCAGCCAAGCAGGGACCCCAGGCCTCCACTTT
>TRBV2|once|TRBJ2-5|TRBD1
CASILRDRGNEQYF
TGTGCCAGCATTCTCCGGGACAGGGGAAATGAGCAGTACTTC
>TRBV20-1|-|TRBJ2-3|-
CSAHRASGDTQYF
TGCAGTGCTCATCGTGCTAGTGGAGATACGCAGTATTTT
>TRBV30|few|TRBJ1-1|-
CACTRDNMNTEAFF
TGTGCCTGCACCAGGGATAACATGAACACTGAAGCTTTCTTT
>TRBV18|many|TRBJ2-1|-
CASSPTPYNEQFF
TGTGCCAGCTCACCAACCCCCTACAATGAGCAGTTCTTC
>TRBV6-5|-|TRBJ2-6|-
CASSLNPGANVLTF
TGTGCCAGCTCTCTAAATCCGGGGGCCAACGTCCTGACTTTC
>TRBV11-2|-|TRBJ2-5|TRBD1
CASSLTPGQQETQYF
TGTGCCAGCAGCTTAACACCGGGACAGCAAGAGACCCAGTACTTC
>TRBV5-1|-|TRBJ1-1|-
CASRYGESLLNTEAFF
TGCGCCAGCAGATACGGAGAGAGTTTACTGAACACTGAAGCTTTCTTT
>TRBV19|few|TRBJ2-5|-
CASSILQDSGETQYF
TGTGCCAGTAGTATCCTACAGGACTCGGGCGAGACCCAGTACTTC
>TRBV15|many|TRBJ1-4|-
CATSRDPTIGTGEGATNEKLFF
TGTGCCACCAGCAGAGACCCGACCATCGGGACGGGAGAGGGGGCAACTAATGAAAAACTGTTTTTT
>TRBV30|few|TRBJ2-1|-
CAWSVNSRYNEQFF
TGTGCCTGGAGTGTAAACAGCCGATACAATGAGCAGTTCTTC
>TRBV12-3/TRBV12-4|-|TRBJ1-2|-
CASSLAAPYGYTF
TGTGCCAGCAGTTTAGCAGCTCCCTATGGCTACACCTTC
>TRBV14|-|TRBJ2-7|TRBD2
CASSPLLVTSGPRSYNEQYF
TGTGCCAGCAGCCCACTTCTTGTGACTAGCGGGCCCCGCTCCTACAATGAGCAGTACTTC
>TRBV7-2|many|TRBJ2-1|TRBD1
CASSERTGRSYNEQFF
TGTGCCAGCAGCGAGAGGACAGGTAGGTCCTACAATGAGCAGTTCTTC
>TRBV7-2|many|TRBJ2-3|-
CASSAGPYTDTQYF
TGTGCCAGCAGCGCTGGGCCCTACACAGATACGCAGTATTTT
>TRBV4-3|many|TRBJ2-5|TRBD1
CASSAGTAQETQYF
TGCGCCAGCAGCGCTGGGACAGCACAAGAGACCCAGTACTTC
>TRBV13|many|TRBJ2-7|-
CASSLSDHRHEQYF
TGTGCCAGCAGCCTCTCGGACCACCGCCACGAGCAGTACTTC
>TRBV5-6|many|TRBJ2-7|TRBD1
CASSGTGQGNYEQYF
TGTGCCAGCAGCGGAACGGGACAGGGAAACTACGAGCAGTACTTC
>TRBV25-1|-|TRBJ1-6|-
CASSGSRTYNSPLHF
TGTGCCAGCAGTGGGTCTCGGACCTATAATTCACCCCTCCACTTT
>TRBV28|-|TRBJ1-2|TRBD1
CAIRRTGEGYGYTF
TGTGCCATCCGCCGGACAGGGGAAGGCTATGGCTACACCTTC
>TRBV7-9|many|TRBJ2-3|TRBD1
CASSRTGTGYSSTDTQYF
TGTGCCAGCAGCAGGACAGGGACAGGGTATTCTAGCACAGATACGCAGTATTTT
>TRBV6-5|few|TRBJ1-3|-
CASSLTGPGNTIYF
TGTGCCAGCAGTTTAACGGGACCTGGAAACACCATATATTTT
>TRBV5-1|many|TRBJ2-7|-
CASRRDFSSYEQYF
TGCGCCAGCAGACGGGACTTTAGCTCCTACGAGCAGTACTTC
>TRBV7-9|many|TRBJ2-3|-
CASSLIPDTQYF
TGTGCCAGCAGCTTAATCCCAGATACGCAGTATTTT
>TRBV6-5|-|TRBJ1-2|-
CASSFVGGGNYGYTF
TGTGCCAGCAGCTTCGTGGGGGGGGGTAACTATGGCTACACCTTC
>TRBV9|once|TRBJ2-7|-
CASSGLAGAAYEQYF
TGTGCCAGCAGCGGTCTGGCGGGGGCCGCATACGAGCAGTACTTC
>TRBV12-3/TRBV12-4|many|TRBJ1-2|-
CASTRGRARTATRANYGYTF
TGTGCCAGCACCAGAGGACGGGCGCGGACCGCGACACGGGCTAACTATGGCTACACCTTC
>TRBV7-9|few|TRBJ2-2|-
CASSPTTGTGELFF
TGTGCCAGCAGCCCGACGACGGGAACCGGGGAGCTGTTTTTT
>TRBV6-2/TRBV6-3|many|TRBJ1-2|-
CASTAPGDGYTF
TGTGCCAGCACTGCGCCCGGGGACGGCTACACCTTC
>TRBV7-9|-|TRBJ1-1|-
CASSLAVDEAFF
TGTGCCAGCAGCTTAGCGGTGGATGAAGCTTTCTTT
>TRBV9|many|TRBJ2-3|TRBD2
CASSAGLAADTQYF
TGTGCCAGCAGCGCGGGACTAGCGGCAGATACGCAGTATTTT
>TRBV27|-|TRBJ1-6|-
CASSLSPAMDNSPLHF
TGTGCCAGCAGTTTAAGTCCCGCTATGGATAATTCACCCCTCCACTTT
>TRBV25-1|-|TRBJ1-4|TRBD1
CASSEDRGLGKRFF
TGTGCCAGCAGTGAGGACAGGGGGCTGGGAAAACGGTTTTTT
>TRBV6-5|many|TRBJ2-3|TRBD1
CASISPPGQGAPDTQYF
TGTGCCAGCATTTCCCCTCCGGGACAGGGGGCCCCAGATACGCAGTATTTT
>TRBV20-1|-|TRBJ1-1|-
CSAPTMLNTEAFF
TGCAGTGCCCCCACAATGCTGAACACTGAAGCTTTCTTT
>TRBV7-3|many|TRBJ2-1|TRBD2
CASTDGGGHEQFF
TGTGCCAGCACAGATGGCGGGGGGCATGAGCAGTTCTTC
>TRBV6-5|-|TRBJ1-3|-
CASSDGNTIYF
TGTGCCAGCAGCGACGGAAACACCATATATTTT
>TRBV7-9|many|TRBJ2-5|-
CASSLDGRQETQYF
TGTGCCAGCAGCTTAGATGGCAGACAAGAGACCCAGTACTTC
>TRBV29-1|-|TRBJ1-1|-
CGFRDSGTEAFF
TGCGGGTTTAGGGATTCAGGGACTGAAGCTTTCTTT
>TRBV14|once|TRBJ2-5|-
CASSLRTDSDYERYF
TGTGCCAGCAGCTTAAGGACCGATTCGGACTACGAGCGGTACTTC
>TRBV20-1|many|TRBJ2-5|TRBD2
CSASDSGGALFQETQYF
TGCAGTGCTAGTGACAGCGGGGGGGCCTTATTCCAAGAGACCCAGTACTTC
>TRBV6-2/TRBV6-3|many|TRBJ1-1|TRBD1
CASSYSPDRGVTDTEAFF
TGTGCCAGCAGTTACTCTCCGGACAGGGGAGTCACGGACACTGAAGCTTTCTTT
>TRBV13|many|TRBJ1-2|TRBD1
CASSPEGTEAYGYTF
TGTGCCAGCAGCCCAGAGGGGACAGAAGCCTATGGCTACACCTTC
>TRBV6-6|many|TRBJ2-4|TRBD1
CASRPPHRGQALQYF
TGTGCCAGCAGGCCCCCTCACCGGGGACAGGCCCTCCAGTACTTC
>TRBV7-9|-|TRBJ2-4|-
CASSSTPSLAKNIQYF
TGTGCCAGCAGCTCGACGCCTAGCCTAGCCAAAAACATTCAGTACTTC